Shown below are 8 T cell receptor beta chains from a single sample sequenced in a study of human T cells and chemical hapten exposure (dated by TCRdb to 2020 to 2022). Sample time point, as interpreted from the label and publication: patch test 2, 6 weeks after DPC sensitization. This specimen's treatment or condition label, interpreted: therapeutic diphenylcyclopropenone sensitization with weekly scalp DPC. Library preparation employed RACE. TCRdb lists the instrument as NextSeq 500. The public reads were reprocessed in TCRdb via fastp at Q25 and MiXCR, keeping in-frame beta chains. Merged by CDR3 protein, the rows form single entries marked with the most common genes and DNA. This sample comprises about 140,000 distinct CDR3 sequences, 12% of them detected only once. The ten largest account for less than 1.5% of the sample. Sequencing was performed on whole blood, taken in connection with sensitization to the hapten diphenylcyclopropenone (DPC). These receptors were collected from a woman in her forties or fifties with alopecia areata. Some clones in this sample may be carry-over from other donors' samples.

The chain recombines TRBV5-1 with TRBJ2-3; 7 nucleotides agree with TRBD1. With 0 bases clipped from V and 0 bases from J, the junction kept 4 bases outside the gene matches. The CDR3 is 16 residues long. Germline lookup yields CDR1 SGHRS and CDR2 YFSETQ. The CDR3 here is CASSLGQGASTDTQYF. The CDR3 bases are TGCGCCAGCAGCTTGGGACAGGGTGCTAGCACAGATACGCAGTATTTT.

The V and J genes are TRBV5-4 and TRBJ2-2; no reliable D call. From germline, CDR1 is SGHNT and CDR2 YYREEE (reference sequence). This CDR3 has 13 residues. V was pared by 6 bases and J by 1 base, with 7 bases between. CDR3 bases: TGTGCCAGCAACGTTAGGAACACCGGGGAGCTGTTTTTT. It specifies CASNVRNTGELFF.

The chain links TRBV6-4 to TRBJ2-5, with D perhaps matching TRBD2 (6 bases). Germline assignment: CDR1 MRHNA and CDR2 SNTAGT. This CDR3 region has 13 residues. Trimming cost V 8 bases and J 6 bases, with 16 bases left between them. The DNA of the CDR3 is TGTGCCAGCGCGGCGGAGGGTGGGCAGACCCAGTACTTC. Amino acid sequence: CASAAEGGQTQYF.

V usage is TRBV24-1 and J usage is TRBJ2-2; 11 bases line up with TRBD2. This CDR3 comprises 15 residues. In germline, CDR1 is KGHDR, CDR2 SFDVKD. Trimming cost V 4 bases and J 6 bases; bases outside gene matches: 3. CDR3 region: CATSEPLAGAGELFF. The CDR3 DNA reads as TGTGCCACCAGTGAACCACTAGCGGGAGCCGGGGAGCTGTTTTTT.

The V gene is TRBV19, the J gene TRBJ1-3; D unclear. The CDR3 extends over 16 amino acids. Germline V gene sequence: CDR1 LNHDA, CDR2 SQIVND (reference sequence). V was clipped by 3 bases and J by 5 bases, with 17 bases between them. The CDR3 spells CASSMAPLGGRNTIYF. DNA for the CDR3: TGTGCCAGTAGTATGGCCCCGTTGGGAGGAAGAAACACCATATATTTT.

This clonotype was counted ten times or more. The gene calls are TRBV28 and TRBJ1-6, with D unclear. The CDR3 is 14 amino acids. The V end was cut by 1 base, the J end by 7 bases, with 8 bases between. Germline V gene data show CDR1 as MDHEN and CDR2 as SYDVKM. The CDR3 loop is CASSLFGRNSPLHF. CDR3 DNA: TGTGCCAGCAGTTTATTTGGTAGGAATTCACCCCTCCACTTT. Full variable domain (outside the CDR3, taken from reference TRBV28 and TRBJ1-6): DVKVTQSSRYLVKRTGEKVFLECVQDMDHENMFWYRQDPGLGLRLIYFSYDVKMKEKGDIPEGYSVSREKKERFSLILESASTNQTSMYLCASSLFGRNSPLHFGNGTRLTVT.

J is TRBJ2-7 and V is TRBV14, with TRBD2 matching 9 bases. The trim removed 1 base at V and 2 bases at J, leaving 3 bases unmatched. This CDR3 region has 15 residues. Germline V gene sequence: CDR1 SGHDN, CDR2 FVKESK. The CDR3 region is CASSQGTSATYEQYF. DNA of the CDR3: TGTGCCAGCAGCCAAGGGACTAGCGCCACCTACGAGCAGTACTTC.

This clonotype was recorded many times. The chain is built from TRBV7-2 and TRBJ2-6; D not certain. CDR1 is SGHTA and CDR2 is FQGNSA in the germline V gene. With 3 bases removed from V and 2 bases from J, the gap between germline ends came to 8 bases. The CDR3 is made up of 15 amino acids. The CDR3 here is CASSLRLAGANVLTF. The CDR3 bases are TGTGCCAGCAGCTTGCGGCTTGCTGGGGCCAACGTCCTGACTTTC.